The entry below describes one TCR beta chain. Its antigen is not identified. Sequenced by immunoSEQ multiplex PCR; TCRdb stores in-frame clones only, minus some. Among 30,000 to 40,000 clones listed, about 93% were seen once. Noted time point: cycle 4 day 1 (C4D1), after less than seven weeks of nivolumab. Autologous stem cell transplantation was followed by relapse in every patient, and brentuximab vedotin exposure varied. Starting with thawed PBMCs, CD4+ T cells were purified by magnetic negative selection. The data belong to a study of PD-1 blockade in classical Hodgkin lymphoma. General study results and limits: Healthy donors reportedly exceeded newly diagnosed patients in baseline TCR diversity.

The germline V gene has CDR1 GTSNPN and CDR2 SVGIG (reference sequence). The CDR3 covers 12 residues. With 8 bases removed from V and 0 bases from J, the gap between germline ends came to 11 bases. This sample comprised CD4+ T cells from blood, obtained before the fourth cycle of nivolumab. This receptor was obtained from a human donor with classical Hodgkin lymphoma. This chain links TRBV30 with TRBJ2-7, with D possibly matching TRBD1 (6 bases). DNA of the CDR3: TGTGCCGGACAACAGGGCTCCTACGAGCAGTACTTC. This translates into CAGQQGSYEQYF.